This T cell receptor (beta chain) was documented in a study of neoadjuvant anti-PD-1 for oral cavity cancer. Study in general: Around day 43, patients without progression received a fourth nivolumab dose before surgery.

Whole-study results and caveats: Post-nivolumab, blood T cell clonality was significantly elevated in non-responders.

A single count supports this clone. Its target is not known. This CDR3 has 15 residues. CDR1 MNHEY and CDR2 SVGAGI come from the germline V gene. V gave up 0 bases and J gave up 3 bases; unmatched junction bases: 3. Assay: immunoSEQ multiplex PCR; the TCRdb copy retains only in-frame clones and omits some. In the table there are 15,000 or so clones, 55% to 70% of which are singletons. The chain employs TRBV6-5 and TRBJ2-7; 9 nucleotides agree with TRBD2. The receptor was isolated from a person aged 40 to 85 with oral cavity squamous cell carcinoma. The source material was PBMCs, sampled before nivolumab (anti-PD-1) treatment. Here the CDR3 DNA reads TGTGCCAGCAGTTACTCGGGCGGGGGGGACTACGAGCAGTACTTC. Its translation is CASSYSGGGDYEQYF.